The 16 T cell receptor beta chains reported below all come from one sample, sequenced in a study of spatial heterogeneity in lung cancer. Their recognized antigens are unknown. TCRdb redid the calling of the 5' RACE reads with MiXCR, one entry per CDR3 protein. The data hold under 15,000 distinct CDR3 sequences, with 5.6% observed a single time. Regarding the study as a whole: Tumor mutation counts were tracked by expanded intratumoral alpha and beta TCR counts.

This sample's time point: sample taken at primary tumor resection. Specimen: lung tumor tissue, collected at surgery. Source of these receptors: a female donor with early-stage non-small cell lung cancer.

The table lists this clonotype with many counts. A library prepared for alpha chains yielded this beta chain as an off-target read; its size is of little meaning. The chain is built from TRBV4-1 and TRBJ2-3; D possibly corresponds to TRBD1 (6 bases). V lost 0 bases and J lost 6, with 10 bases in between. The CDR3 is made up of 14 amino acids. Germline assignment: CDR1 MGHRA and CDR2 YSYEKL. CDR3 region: CASSQESQGDTQYF. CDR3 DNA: TGCGCCAGCAGCCAAGAAAGCCAGGGGGATACGCAGTATTTT.

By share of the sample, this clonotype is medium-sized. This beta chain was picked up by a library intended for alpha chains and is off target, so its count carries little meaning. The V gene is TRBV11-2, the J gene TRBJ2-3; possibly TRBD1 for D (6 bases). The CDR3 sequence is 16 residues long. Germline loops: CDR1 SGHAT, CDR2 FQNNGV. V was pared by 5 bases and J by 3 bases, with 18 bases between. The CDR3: CASSQGAYTGTDTQYF. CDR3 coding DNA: TGTGCCAGCAGCCAGGGAGCTTACACAGGGACAGATACGCAGTATTTT.

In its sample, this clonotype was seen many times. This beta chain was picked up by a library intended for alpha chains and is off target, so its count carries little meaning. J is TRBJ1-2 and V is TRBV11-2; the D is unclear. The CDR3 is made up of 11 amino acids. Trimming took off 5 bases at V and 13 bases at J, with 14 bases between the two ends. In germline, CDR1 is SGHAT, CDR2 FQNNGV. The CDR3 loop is CASSLGEDLTF. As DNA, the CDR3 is TGTGCCAGCAGCCTGGGAGAGGACCTCACCTTC. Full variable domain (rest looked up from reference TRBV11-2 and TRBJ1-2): EAGVAQSPRYKIIEKRQSVAFWCNPISGHATLYWYQQILGQGPKLLIQFQNNGVVDDSQLPKDRFSAERLKGVDSTLKIQPAKLEDSAVYLCASSLGEDLTFGSGTRLTVV.

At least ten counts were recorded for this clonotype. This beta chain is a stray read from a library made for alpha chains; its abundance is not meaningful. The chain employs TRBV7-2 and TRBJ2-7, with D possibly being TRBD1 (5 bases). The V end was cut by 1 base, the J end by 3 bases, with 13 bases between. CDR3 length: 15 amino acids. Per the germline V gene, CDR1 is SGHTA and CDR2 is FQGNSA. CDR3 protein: CASSLGTPLYYEQYF. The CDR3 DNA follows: TGTGCCAGCAGCTTAGGGACACCCTTATACTACGAGCAGTACTTC.

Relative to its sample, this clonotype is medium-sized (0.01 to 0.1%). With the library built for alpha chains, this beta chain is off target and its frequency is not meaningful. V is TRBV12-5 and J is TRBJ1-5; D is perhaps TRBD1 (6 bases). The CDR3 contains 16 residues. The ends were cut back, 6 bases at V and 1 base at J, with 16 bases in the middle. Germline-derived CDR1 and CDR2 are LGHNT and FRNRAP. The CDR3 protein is CASGPVGGLSNQPQHF. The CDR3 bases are TGTGCTAGTGGCCCCGTGGGGGGGCTGAGCAATCAGCCCCAGCATTTT.

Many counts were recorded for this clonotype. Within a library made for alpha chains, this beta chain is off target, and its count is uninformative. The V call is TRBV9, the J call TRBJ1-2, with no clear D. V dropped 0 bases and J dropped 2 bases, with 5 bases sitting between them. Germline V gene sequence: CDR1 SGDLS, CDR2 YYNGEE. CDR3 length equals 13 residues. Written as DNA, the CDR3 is TGTGCCAGCAGCGTAGTACAGAACTATGGCTACACCTTC. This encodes CASSVVQNYGYTF. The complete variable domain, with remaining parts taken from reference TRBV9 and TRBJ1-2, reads DSGVTQTPKHLITATGQRVTLRCSPRSGDLSVYWYQQSLDQGLQFLIQYYNGEERAKGNILERFSAQQFPDLHSELNLSSLELGDSALYFCASSVVQNYGYTFGSGTRLTVV.

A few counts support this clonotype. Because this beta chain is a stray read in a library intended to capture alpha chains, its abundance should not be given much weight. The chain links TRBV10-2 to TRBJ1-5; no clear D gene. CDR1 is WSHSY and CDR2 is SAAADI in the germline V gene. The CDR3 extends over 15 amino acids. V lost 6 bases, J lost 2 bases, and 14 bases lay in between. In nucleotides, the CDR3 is TGCGCCAGCAGCGCCGGAGGAATTGGCAATCAGCCCCAGCATTTT. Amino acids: CASSAGGIGNQPQHF.

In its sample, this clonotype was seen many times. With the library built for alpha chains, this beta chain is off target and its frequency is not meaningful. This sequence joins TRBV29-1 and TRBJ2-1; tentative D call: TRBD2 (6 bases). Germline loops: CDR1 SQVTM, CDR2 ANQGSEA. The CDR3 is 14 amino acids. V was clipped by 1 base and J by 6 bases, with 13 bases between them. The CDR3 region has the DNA TGCAGCGTTGAAGCGGGGGTCTACCCCAATGAGCAGTTCTTC. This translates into CSVEAGVYPNEQFF.

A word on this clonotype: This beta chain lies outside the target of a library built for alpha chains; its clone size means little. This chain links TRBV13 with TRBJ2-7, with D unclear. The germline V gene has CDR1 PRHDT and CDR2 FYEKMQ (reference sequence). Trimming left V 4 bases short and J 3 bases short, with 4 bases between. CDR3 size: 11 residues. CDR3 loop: CASSSLYEQYF. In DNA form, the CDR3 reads TGTGCCAGCAGCTCCCTCTACGAGCAGTACTTC. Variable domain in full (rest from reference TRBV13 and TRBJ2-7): AAGVIQSPRHLIKEKRETATLKCYPIPRHDTVYWYQQGPGQDPQFLISFYEKMQSDKGSIPDRFSAQQFSDYHSELNMSSLELGDSALYFCASSSLYEQYFGPGTRLTVT.

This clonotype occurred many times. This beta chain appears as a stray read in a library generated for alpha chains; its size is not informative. The CDR3 is CASSNRARNTIYF. The CDR3 DNA is TGTGCCAGCAGCAACAGGGCGCGAAACACCATATATTTT. The chain recombines TRBV12-3 or TRBV12-4 with TRBJ1-3, with TRBD1 as a possible D gene (6 bases). The ends were cut back, 6 bases at V and 5 bases at J, with 11 bases in the middle. The CDR3 has 13 residues.

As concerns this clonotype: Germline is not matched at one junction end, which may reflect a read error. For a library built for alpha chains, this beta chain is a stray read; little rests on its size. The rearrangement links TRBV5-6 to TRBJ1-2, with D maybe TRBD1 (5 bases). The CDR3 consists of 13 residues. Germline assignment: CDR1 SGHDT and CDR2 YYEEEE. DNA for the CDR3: TGTACCAGCAGCGAACGGGGCTTCTATGGCTACACCTTC. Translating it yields CTSSERGFYGYTF.

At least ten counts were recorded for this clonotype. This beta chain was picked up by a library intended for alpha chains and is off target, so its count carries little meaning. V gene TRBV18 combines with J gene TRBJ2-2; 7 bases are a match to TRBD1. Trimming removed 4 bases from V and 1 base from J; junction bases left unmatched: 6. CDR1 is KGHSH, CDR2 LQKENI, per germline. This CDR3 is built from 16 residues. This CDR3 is CASSLRRQGNTGELFF. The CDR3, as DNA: TGTGCCAGCTCACTACGTCGACAGGGGAACACCGGGGAGCTGTTTTTT. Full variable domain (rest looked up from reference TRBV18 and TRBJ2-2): NAGVMQNPRHLVRRRGQEARLRCSPMKGHSHVYWYRQLPEEGLKFMVYLQKENIIDESGMPKERFSAEFPKEGPSILRIQQVVRGDSAAYFCASSLRRQGNTGELFFGEGSRLTVL.

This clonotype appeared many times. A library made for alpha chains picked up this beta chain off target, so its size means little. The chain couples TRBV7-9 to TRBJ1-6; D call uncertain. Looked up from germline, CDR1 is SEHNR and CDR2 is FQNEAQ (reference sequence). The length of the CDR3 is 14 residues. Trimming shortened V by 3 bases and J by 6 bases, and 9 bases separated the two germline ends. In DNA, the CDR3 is TGTGCCAGCAGCTTCACGGAGCCTAATTCACCCCTCCACTTT. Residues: CASSFTEPNSPLHF.

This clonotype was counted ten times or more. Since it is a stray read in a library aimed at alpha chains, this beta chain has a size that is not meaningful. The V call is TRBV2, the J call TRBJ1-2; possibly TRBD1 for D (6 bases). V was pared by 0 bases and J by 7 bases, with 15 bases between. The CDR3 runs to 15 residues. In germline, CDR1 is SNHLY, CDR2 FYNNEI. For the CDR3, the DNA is TGTGCCAGCAGTGAAGCGCTTGTTCGGGGGGCTGGCTACACCTTC. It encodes CASSEALVRGAGYTF.

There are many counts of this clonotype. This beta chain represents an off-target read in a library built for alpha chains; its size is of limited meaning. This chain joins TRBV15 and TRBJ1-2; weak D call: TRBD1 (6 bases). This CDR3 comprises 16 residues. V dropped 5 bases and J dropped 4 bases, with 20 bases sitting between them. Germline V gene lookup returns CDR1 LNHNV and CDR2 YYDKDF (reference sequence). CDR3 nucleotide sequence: TGTGCCACCAGCCCCCGTAGGGGCAGGGGATCCTATGGCTACACCTTC. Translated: CATSPRRGRGSYGYTF.

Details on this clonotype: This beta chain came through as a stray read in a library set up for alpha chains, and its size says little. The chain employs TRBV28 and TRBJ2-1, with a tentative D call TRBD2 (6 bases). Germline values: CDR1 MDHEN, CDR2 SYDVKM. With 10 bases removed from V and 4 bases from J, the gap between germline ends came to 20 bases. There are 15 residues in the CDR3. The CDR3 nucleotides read TGTGCCACTACGGGAGCTCCCCGAACATACAATGAGCAGTTCTTC. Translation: CATTGAPRTYNEQFF.